This T cell receptor beta chain was captured by sequencing in a study of blood T cell repertoires in COVID-19. Some clones are missing from TCRdb's copy, which holds only in-frame ones; the method was immunoSEQ multiplex PCR. The table lists roughly 180,000 clones, 85% to 90% of them singletons, with 8.2% in the top ten. CDR3 length: 13 residues. Per germline, CDR1 LNHDA and CDR2 SQIVND (reference sequence). V was clipped by 3 bases and J by 6 bases, with 11 bases between them. V and J are TRBV19 and TRBJ1-1; D is undetermined. Sequencing was carried out using peripheral blood. The TCR comes from an older woman with acute or convalescent COVID-19. The CDR3 is CASSIIRGAEAFF. CDR3 nucleotides: TGTGCCAGTAGTATCATTAGAGGTGCTGAAGCTTTCTTT.